The 5 T cell receptor beta chains reported below all come from one sample, sequenced in a study of T cells in Graves' hyperthyroidism and ophthalmopathy. Template material for amplifying TCR beta CDR3 regions consisted of RNA transcripts. The HTBI primer set was used in a first-round RT-PCR of the TCR CDR3. TCRdb fed the multiplex PCR reads into MiXCR, producing one record per CDR3 protein. Of about 320,000 distinct CDR3 sequences in the sample, about 15% are singletons; the top ten hold roughly a third. Sequencing used blood. The receptors were sampled from a man aged 30-40 years with Graves' hyperthyroidism.

This clonotype was counted at least ten times. CDR3 amino acids: CASSLERAGVQDTQYF. CDR3 coding DNA: TGTGCCAGCAGCTTAGAACGGGCGGGAGTTCAAGATACGCAGTATTTT. The chain has TRBV7-2 and TRBJ2-3; 7 nucleotides match TRBD2. Germline assignment: CDR1 SGHTA and CDR2 FQGNSA. Trimming cost V 1 base and J 5 bases; bases outside gene matches: 9. The CDR3 extends over 16 amino acids.

This clonotype was counted ten times or more. The chain links TRBV3-1 to TRBJ2-1; possibly TRBD1 or TRBD2 for D (5 bases each). This CDR3 region has 11 residues. V lost 4 bases and J lost 11, with 9 bases in between. Germline V gives CDR1 LGHDT, CDR2 YNNKEL (reference sequence). CDR3 protein: CASSPGAKQFF. The CDR3 DNA follows: TGTGCCAGCAGCCCCGGGGCAAAGCAGTTCTTC.

This clonotype was observed many times. The CDR3 coding sequence is TGCAGTGCCTTCCGGACAGAATCCTACGAGCAGTACTTC. Translation: CSAFRTESYEQYF. This chain connects TRBV20-1 to TRBJ2-7, with D possibly being TRBD1 (6 bases). Between the trimmed V and J ends, which lost 6 bases and 1 base, there was a span of 13 bases. Germline V gene sequence: CDR1 DFQATT, CDR2 SNEGSKA (reference sequence). The CDR3 runs 13 residues.

The gene calls are TRBV9 and TRBJ2-5; the D is unclear. V was clipped by 1 base and J by 2 bases, with 15 bases between them. The CDR3 is 16 amino acids. Germline V lookup: CDR1 SGDLS, CDR2 YYNGEE. The CDR3 is CASSVMPSGGQETQYF. The CDR3 DNA reads TGTGCCAGCAGCGTAATGCCCTCAGGTGGGCAAGAGACCCAGTACTTC.

Only a few counts were recorded for this clonotype. This chain uses TRBV6-1 with TRBJ2-7, with TRBD2 identical over 8 bases. This CDR3 has 14 residues. V trimming: 7 bases; J trimming: 3 bases; junction bases outside the gene matches: 8. Germline loops: CDR1 MNHNS, CDR2 SASEGT. The CDR3 coding sequence is TGTGCCAGCACCCCACCCCTAGCGGGCTACGAGCAGTACTTC. Protein: CASTPPLAGYEQYF.